This T cell receptor (beta chain) is from a study of Ad26.COV2.S vaccination and SARS-CoV-2 variants. The overall study: As a participant in COV1001, the donor was in the Ad26.COV2.S trial arm. Dosing was one shot or two shots 56 days apart. Overall study findings and caveats: Participants in the vaccine arm had higher spike-specific TCR breadth; placebo recipients had lower.

The data were produced by immunoSEQ multiplex PCR, yet TCRdb's version contains in-frame clones alone and is incomplete. The sample holds about 410,000 clones; roughly nine tenths are singletons and the top ten take 3.5%. A remark on this clone: The antigen is unknown.

Treatment indicated: around 19 received Ad26.COV2.S at low or high dose, single or two shots; about 5 received placebo; per-sample allocation not given. Material that was analyzed had been drawn on day 63 after the first vaccine or placebo injection. Boston supplied an adult donor aged 18-55 years. Germline V gives CDR1 LNHDA, CDR2 SQIVND (reference sequence). V shed 6 bases and J shed 7 bases, with 16 bases lying between them. The CDR3 totals 14 residues. The chain employs TRBV19 and TRBJ2-1; D is possibly TRBD2 (7 bases). The specimen was peripheral blood, collected in a trial of Ad26.COV2.S vaccine versus placebo. This TCR derives from a person aged 18-65 years who received the Ad26.COV2.S COVID-19 vaccine or a placebo. For the CDR3, the DNA is TGTGCCAGTAGCCCGGGGGGCCTTGGAAATGAGCAGTTCTTC. It is translated as CASSPGGLGNEQFF.